This T cell receptor (beta chain) was identified in a study of blood T cell repertoires in COVID-19. Study details: The cDNA or gDNA used as material had been derived from T cells, B-cell-depleted T cells, or PBMCs.

The CDR3 is 12 amino acids. The V gene's germline CDR1 is LGHDT and CDR2 YNNKEL (reference sequence). The V end lost 1 base, the J end lost 6 bases, and 5 bases lay between the germline ends. In the original workflow: Estimation of nucleated cell counts relied on the amplification of reference gene primers. The assay was immunoSEQ multiplex PCR, and TCRdb's table has in-frame clones only and misses some. V and J calls plus clone size are reproduced from that table; the DNA served to infer D and trimming. This repertoire shows under 85,000 clones, roughly 85% found once; its top ten account for about 5.3%.

The chain carries TRBV3-1 (or the pseudogene TRBV3-2) and TRBJ2-3; D call uncertain. The TCR comes from a woman of 80 years or more with active or convalescent COVID-19. Sequenced sample: peripheral blood. The CDR3 loop reads CASSQVIDTQYF. As DNA, the CDR3 is TGTGCCAGCAGCCAAGTAATTGATACGCAGTATTTT.